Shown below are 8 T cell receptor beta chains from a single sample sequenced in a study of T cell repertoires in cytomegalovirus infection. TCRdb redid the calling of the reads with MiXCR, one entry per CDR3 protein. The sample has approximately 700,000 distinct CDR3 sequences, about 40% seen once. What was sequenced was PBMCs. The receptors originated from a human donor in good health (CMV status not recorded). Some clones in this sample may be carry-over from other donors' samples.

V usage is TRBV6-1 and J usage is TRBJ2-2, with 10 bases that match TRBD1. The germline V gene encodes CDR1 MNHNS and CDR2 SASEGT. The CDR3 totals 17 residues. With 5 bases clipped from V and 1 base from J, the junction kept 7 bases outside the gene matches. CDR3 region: CASSPRTGGRNTGELFF. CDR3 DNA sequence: TGTGCCAGCAGTCCCCGGACAGGGGGAAGGAACACCGGGGAGCTGTTTTTT.

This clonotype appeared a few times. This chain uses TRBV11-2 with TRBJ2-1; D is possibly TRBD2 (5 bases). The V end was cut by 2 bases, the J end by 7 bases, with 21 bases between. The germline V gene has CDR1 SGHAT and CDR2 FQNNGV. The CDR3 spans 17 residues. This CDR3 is CASSLKNQGTSGNEQFF. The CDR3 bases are TGTGCCAGCAGCTTAAAAAACCAAGGAACAAGCGGAAATGAGCAGTTCTTC.

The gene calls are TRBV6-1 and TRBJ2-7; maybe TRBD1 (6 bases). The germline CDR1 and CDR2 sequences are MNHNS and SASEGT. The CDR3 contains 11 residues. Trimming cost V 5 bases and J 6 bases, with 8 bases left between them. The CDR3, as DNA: TGTGCCAGCAGTAGGACAGTCGAGCAGTACTTC. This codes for CASSRTVEQYF.

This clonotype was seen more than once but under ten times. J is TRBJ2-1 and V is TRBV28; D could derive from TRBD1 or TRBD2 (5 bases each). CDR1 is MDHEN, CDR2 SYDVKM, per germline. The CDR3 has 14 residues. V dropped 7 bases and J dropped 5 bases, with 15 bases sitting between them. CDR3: CASKDRGRNNEQFF. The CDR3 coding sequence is TGTGCCAGCAAAGACCGGGGCAGAAACAATGAGCAGTTCTTC.

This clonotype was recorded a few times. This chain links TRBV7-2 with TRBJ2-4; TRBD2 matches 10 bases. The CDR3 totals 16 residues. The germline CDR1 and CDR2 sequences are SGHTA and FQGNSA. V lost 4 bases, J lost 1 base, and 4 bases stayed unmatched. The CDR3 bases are TGTGCCAGCAGCTCGTCGGGACTAGCGGCCAAAAACATTCAGTACTTC. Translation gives CASSSSGLAAKNIQYF. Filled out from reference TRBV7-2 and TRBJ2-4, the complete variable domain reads GAGVSQSPSNKVTEKGKDVELRCDPISGHTALYWYRQSLGQGLEFLIYFQGNSAPDKSGLPSDRFSAERTGGSVSTLTIQRTQQEDSAVYLCASSSSGLAAKNIQYFGAGTRLSVL.

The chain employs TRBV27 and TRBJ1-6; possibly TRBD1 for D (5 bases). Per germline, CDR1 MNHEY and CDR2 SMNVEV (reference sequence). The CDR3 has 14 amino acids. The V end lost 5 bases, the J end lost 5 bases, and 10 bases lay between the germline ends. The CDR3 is CASSLGHNNSPLHF. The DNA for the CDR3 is TGTGCCAGCAGTCTGGGGCATAATAATTCACCCCTCCACTTT.

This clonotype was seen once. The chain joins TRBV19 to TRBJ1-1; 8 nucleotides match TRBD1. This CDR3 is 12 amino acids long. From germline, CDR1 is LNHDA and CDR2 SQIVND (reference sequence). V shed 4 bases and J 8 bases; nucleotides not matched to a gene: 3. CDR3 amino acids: CASSRGTGEAFF. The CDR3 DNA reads TGTGCCAGTAGTAGAGGGACAGGCGAAGCTTTCTTT.

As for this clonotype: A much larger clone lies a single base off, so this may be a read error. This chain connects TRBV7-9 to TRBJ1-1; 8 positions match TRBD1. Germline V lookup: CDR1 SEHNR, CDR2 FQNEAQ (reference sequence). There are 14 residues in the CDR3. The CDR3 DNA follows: TGTGCCAGCAGCTCGGGACAGGTGAACACTGAAGATTTCTTT. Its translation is CASSSGQVNTEDFF.